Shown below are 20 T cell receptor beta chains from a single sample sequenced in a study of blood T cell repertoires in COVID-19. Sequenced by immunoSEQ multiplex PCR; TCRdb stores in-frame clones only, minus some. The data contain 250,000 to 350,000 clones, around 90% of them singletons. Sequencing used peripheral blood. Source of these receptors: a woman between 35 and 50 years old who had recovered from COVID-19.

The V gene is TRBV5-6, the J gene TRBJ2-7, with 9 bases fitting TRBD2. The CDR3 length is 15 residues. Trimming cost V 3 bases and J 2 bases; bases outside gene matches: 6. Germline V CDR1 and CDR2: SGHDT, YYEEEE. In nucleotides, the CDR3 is TGTGCCAGCAGCTGGGGAGCGGGAGGACCCTACGAGCAGTACTTC. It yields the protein CASSWGAGGPYEQYF.

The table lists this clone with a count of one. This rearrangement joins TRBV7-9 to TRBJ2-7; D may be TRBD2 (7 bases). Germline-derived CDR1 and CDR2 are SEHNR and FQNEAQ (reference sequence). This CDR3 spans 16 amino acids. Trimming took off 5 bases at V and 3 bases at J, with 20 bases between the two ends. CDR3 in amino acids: CASSPGGSRNRYEQYF. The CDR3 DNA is TGTGCCAGCAGCCCGGGGGGCAGCCGAAACCGCTACGAGCAGTACTTC.

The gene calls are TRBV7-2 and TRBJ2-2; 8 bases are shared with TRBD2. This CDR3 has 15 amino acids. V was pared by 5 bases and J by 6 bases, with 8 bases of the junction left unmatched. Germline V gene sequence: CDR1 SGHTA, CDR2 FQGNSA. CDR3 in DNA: TGTGCCAGCAGCGGAGCCAGCGGGAGTCCCGGGGAGCTGTTTTTT. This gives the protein CASSGASGSPGELFF.

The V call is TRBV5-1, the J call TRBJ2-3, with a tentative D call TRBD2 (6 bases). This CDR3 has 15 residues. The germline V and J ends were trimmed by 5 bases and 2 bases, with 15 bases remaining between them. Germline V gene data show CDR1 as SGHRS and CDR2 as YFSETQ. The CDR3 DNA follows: TGCGCCAGCAGAGGGACTGTAAAGGCCACAGATACGCAGTATTTT. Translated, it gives CASRGTVKATDTQYF.

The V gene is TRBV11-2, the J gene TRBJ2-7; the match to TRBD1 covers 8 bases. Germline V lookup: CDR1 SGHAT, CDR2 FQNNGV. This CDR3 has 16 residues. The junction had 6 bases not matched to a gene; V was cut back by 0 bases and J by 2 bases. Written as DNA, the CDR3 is TGTGCCAGCAGCTTAGATAGGAGACAGGGGACCTACGAGCAGTACTTC. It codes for CASSLDRRQGTYEQYF.

The CDR3 DNA follows: TGTGCCAGCAGTCAAAGCGGGAGGGAACGCGATGAGCAGTTCTTC. Amino acids: CASSQSGRERDEQFF. The chain combines TRBV3-1 (or the pseudogene TRBV3-2) with TRBJ2-1; 10 nucleotides align to TRBD2. The CDR3 totals 15 residues. Germline V gene data show CDR1 as LGHDT and CDR2 as YNNKEL (reference sequence). Germline trimming cut 6 bases from V and 8 bases from J; bases unmatched to any gene: 10.

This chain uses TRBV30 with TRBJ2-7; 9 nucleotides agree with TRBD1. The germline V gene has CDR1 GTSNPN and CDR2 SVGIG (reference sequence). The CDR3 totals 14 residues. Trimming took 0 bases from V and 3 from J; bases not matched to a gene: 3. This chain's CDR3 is CAWSVWDRVYEQYF. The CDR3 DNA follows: TGTGCCTGGAGTGTCTGGGACAGGGTCTACGAGCAGTACTTC.

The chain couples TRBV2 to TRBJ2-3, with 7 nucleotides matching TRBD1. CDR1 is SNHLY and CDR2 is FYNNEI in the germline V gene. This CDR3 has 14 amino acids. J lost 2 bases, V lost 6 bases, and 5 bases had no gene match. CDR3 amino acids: CASSRDSTTDTQYF. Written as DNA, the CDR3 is TGTGCCAGCAGCCGGGACAGCACCACAGATACGCAGTATTTT.

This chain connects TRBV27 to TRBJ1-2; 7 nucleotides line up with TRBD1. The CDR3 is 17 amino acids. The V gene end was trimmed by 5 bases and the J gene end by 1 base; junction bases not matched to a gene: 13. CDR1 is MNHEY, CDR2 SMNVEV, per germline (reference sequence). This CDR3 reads CASSVTGVPWGNYGYTF. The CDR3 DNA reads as TGTGCCAGCAGTGTCACAGGGGTCCCGTGGGGTAACTATGGCTACACCTTC.

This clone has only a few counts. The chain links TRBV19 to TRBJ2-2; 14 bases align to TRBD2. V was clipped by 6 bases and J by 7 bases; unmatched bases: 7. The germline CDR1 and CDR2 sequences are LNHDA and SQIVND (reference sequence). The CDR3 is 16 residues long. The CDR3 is CASRPGLAGVHGELFF. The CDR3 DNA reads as TGTGCCAGTAGGCCGGGACTAGCGGGAGTTCACGGGGAGCTGTTTTTT.

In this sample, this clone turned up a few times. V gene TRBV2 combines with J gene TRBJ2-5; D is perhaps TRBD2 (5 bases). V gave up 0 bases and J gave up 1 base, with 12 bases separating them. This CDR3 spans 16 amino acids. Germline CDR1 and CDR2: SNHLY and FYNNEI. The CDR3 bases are TGTGCCAGCAGTGAAGCAGCGGAGATGTTCCAAGAGACCCAGTACTTC. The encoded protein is CASSEAAEMFQETQYF.

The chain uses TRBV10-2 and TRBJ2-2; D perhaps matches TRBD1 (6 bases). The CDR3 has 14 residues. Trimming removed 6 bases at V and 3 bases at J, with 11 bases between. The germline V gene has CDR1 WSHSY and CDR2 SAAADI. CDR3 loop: CASREQGDTGELFF. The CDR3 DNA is TGCGCCAGCAGGGAACAGGGTGACACCGGGGAGCTGTTTTTT.

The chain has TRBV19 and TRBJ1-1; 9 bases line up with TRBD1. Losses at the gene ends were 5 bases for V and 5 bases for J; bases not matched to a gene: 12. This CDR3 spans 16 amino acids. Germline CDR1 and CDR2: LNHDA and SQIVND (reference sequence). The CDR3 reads CASSPNSGTGRTEAFF. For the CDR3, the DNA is TGTGCCAGTAGTCCTAATTCCGGGACAGGGAGAACTGAAGCTTTCTTT.

The CDR3 DNA follows: TGTGCCAGCAGCTACAGGGGGCGTAGTAATTCACCCCTCCACTTT. Protein: CASSYRGRSNSPLHF. V is TRBV5-8 and J is TRBJ1-6; the match to TRBD1 covers 9 bases. Germline CDR1 and CDR2: SGHTS and YDEGEE. V trimming: 3 bases; J trimming: 6 bases; junction bases outside the gene matches: 4. The CDR3 consists of 15 residues.

The chain's CDR3 is CSASDGDEQYF. The CDR3, as DNA: TGCAGTGCTAGTGACGGAGACGAGCAGTACTTC. The chain employs TRBV20-1 and TRBJ2-7, with D unclear. V lost 3 bases to trimming and J lost 5 bases, with 8 bases between them. The germline CDR1 and CDR2 sequences are DFQATT and SNEGSKA (reference sequence). The CDR3 runs to 11 residues.

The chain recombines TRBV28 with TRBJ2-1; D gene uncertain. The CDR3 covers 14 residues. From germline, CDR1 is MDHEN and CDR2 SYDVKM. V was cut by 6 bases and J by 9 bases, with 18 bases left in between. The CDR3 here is CASRSPSLYGEQFF. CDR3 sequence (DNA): TGTGCCAGCAGATCACCCTCACTCTACGGTGAGCAGTTCTTC. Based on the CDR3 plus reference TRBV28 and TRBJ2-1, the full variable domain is DVKVTQSSRYLVKRTGEKVFLECVQDMDHENMFWYRQDPGLGLRLIYFSYDVKMKEKGDIPEGYSVSREKKERFSLILESASTNQTSMYLCASRSPSLYGEQFFGPGTRLTVL.

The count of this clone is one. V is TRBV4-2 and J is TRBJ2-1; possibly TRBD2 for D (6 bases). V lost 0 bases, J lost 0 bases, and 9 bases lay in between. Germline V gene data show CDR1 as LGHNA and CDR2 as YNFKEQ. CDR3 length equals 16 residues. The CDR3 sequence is CASSQDGTGSYNEQFF. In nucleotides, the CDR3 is TGTGCCAGCAGCCAAGATGGGACTGGCTCCTACAATGAGCAGTTCTTC.

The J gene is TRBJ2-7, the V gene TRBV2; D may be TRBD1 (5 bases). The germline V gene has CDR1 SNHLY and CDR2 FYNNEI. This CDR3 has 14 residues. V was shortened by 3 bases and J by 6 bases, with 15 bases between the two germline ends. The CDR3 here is CASSDRTPRGEQYF. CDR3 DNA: TGTGCCAGCAGTGACCGAACCCCAAGGGGCGAGCAGTACTTC.

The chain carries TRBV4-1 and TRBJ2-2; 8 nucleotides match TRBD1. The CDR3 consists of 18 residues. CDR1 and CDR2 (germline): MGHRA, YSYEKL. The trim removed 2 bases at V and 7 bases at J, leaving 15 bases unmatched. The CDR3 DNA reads TGCGCCAGCAGCCAAACAGGGGGACCGGGAGCGACCCGCGGGGAGCTGTTTTTT. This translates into CASSQTGGPGATRGELFF.

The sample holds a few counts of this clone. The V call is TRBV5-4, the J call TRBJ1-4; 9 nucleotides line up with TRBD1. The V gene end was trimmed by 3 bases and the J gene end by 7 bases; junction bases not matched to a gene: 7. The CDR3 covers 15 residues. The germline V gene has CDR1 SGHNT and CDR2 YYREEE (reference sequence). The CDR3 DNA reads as TGTGCCAGCAGCTGGGGGCGGGGACAGGGTGAAAAACTGTTTTTT. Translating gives CASSWGRGQGEKLFF.